This record concerns one T cell receptor beta chain sequence. Its antigen is not yet known. No quality values exist for individual bases; no much larger clone is one base distant. Receptors were amplified or captured by PCR. DNA from cultured CD4+ T cells was subjected to TCR sequencing with the Oncomine TCR Beta short-read assay at the Johns Hopkins FTIC core. The QIAamp micro DNA kit was used to extract genomic DNA from the cultured CD4+ T cells. Oncomine TCR Beta libraries from cultured CD4+ T cells were pooled using unique dual indexes and sequenced on an Illumina iSeq 100. For the original study's pipeline: Non-productive sequences were filtered out, and CDR3s that did not start with C, did not end with F or W, or were shorter than 7 amino acids were discarded. The MANAFEST web application identified antigen-specific clonotypes by comparing peptide-stimulated wells against reference wells and other culture wells. An FDR below 0.05, an odds ratio above 5, and a productive frequency above 0.1% in at least two of three replicate wells were required for clones to be considered positive. A clonotype counted as cross-reactive if it showed significant expansion both in the SARS-CoV-2 spike wells and in at least one common cold coronavirus spike condition. CDR3 homology was assessed with Levenshtein distances (stringdist) and unrooted phylogenetic trees (ape) in R version 3.6.1. TCRdb reprocessed the public reads (quality trimming at Q25 with fastp, clone calling with MiXCR) and kept in-frame beta chains. Every entry covers one CDR3 protein and lists the most common genes and DNA from its rows. TCRdb's processing, not the study's, gives the V and J calls here. The sample yields around 27,000 distinct CDR3 sequences; approximately 28% were counted once. The biggest ten clones account for roughly 7.1% of the sample.

These data come from a study of vaccination and CD4 T cells after COVID-19 (dated by TCRdb to 2022 to 2024). Regarding the study in general: Every convalescent patient had a positive nasal swab PCR test for SARS-CoV-2, with mild disease in about 9 patients and severe disease in one. Two doses of either the Pfizer-BioNTech BNT162b2 vaccine (n=8) or the Moderna mRNA-1273 vaccine (n=2) were administered to participants. Post-COVID blood samples were collected from convalescent patients a median of approximately 93 days after diagnosis, with a range of about 35 to 161 days. In the convalescent cohort there were six males and four females, among whom were two Hispanic individuals, seven Caucasians, two Asians and one multiracial person. Post-vaccine blood samples were taken a median of around 68 days after the second vaccine dose, with a range of 14 to 241 days. A few convalescent patients gave samples both early after vaccination (day 14) and late after vaccination (days 161 to 241). The spike-specific CD4+ TCR repertoire was compared before and after mRNA vaccination in approximately ten COVID-19 convalescent patients and a handful of infection-naive healthy vaccine recipients. Overlapping spike peptide pools from SARS-CoV-2 and from the common cold coronaviruses HCoV-NL63, HCoV-OC43 and HCoV-229E were used as culture stimuli. In control cultures, a CEFX viral epitope pool was used as positive control, an HIV-1 Nef peptide pool was used as negative control, or no peptide was added. Overall study outcomes, separate from this receptor: Nearly all vaccine-specific clones in convalescent patients (304 of 307) were mono-reactive for SARS-CoV-2 spike rather than cross-reactive with common cold coronaviruses. Among convalescent patients, a median about 87% of the SARS-CoV-2-reactive clones seen after vaccination appeared only after vaccination, which suggests priming specific to the vaccine. The median count of SARS-CoV-2-reactive clonotypes went up from around 20 after infection to 30 to 40 after vaccination, although the change was not significant. Relatively few convalescent patients were included in the study, and early timepoints after natural infection were not analyzed.

Measured from the cysteine to the phenylalanine, the CDR3 is 14 residues long. CDR3 DNA only is kept here, 42 bases in frame from base 1. V is clipped by 3 bases and J by 4 bases, and the sequence between their germline boundaries is 13 bases long. Taken from the germline V gene, the CDR1 and CDR2 loops are KGHSH and LQKENI. Interpreted using the paper, the time point label stands for: late sampling 161 to 241 days after vaccination in three convalescent patients. What the treatment or condition label conveys for this sample: roughly 10-day PBMC culture with coronavirus spike peptide pools or control peptides (ViraFEST assay). The ViraFEST assay, used in the study, expanded antigen-specific T cells with peptide pools and then identified the expanded clonotypes through TCR sequencing. Positive SARS-CoV-2 PCR tests in the convalescent patients dated from March to December 2020, before Alpha, Beta and Delta variants emerged in the United States. PBMCs were cultured at under 2.5 million per well in IMDM supplemented with around 5% human AB serum and about 9.5 IU/ml IL-2, with about 9 ug/ml peptide pools added. Half of the culture medium was replaced with fresh IL-2-containing medium on days 3 and 7. Once the cells had been in culture for less than 11 days, the EasySep CD4+ T cell isolation kit was used to isolate CD4+ T cells by negative selection. Ficoll-Paque Plus gradient centrifugation was used to isolate PBMCs from whole blood, and the isolated PBMCs were then either used fresh or cryopreserved at -140C. Each culture condition was generally run in triplicate wells.

The receptor was derived from a human donor who had recovered from COVID-19. This sequence uses TRBV18 and TRBJ2-7, with an unclear D gene assignment. The input for sequencing was CD4+ T cells from blood, cultured in vitro, taken about 7 months after SARS-CoV-2 vaccination. At the DNA level, the sequence is TGTGCCAGCTCACCTAACGGCGTAGGATACGAGCAGTACTTC. Its translation reads: CASSPNGVGYEQYF.